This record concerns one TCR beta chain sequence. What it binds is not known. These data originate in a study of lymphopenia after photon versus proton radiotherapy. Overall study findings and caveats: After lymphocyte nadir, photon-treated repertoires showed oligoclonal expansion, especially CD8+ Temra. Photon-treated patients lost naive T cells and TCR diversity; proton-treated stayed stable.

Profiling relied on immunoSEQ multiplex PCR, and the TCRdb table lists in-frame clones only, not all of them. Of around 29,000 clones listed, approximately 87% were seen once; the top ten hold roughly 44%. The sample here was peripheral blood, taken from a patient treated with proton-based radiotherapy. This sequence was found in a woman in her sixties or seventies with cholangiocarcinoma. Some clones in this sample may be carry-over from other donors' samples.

This CDR3 is CASSWETSGTDTQYF. DNA of the CDR3: TGCGCCAGCAGCTGGGAGACTAGCGGAACTGATACGCAGTATTTT. The J gene is TRBJ2-3, the V gene TRBV5-1, with 9 bases identical to TRBD2. Germline CDR1 SGHRS, CDR2 YFSETQ. V gave up 3 bases and J gave up 6 bases; unmatched junction bases: 8. The CDR3 has 15 amino acids.